This is a list of T cell receptor beta chains from one sample in a study of monozygotic twins with inflammatory bowel disease. TCRdb re-called the 5' RACE reads and shows each CDR3 protein once, DNA omitted. The repertoire table contains over 100,000 distinct CDR3 sequences. Sequenced input: blood. These receptors originate from a human donor with ulcerative colitis or Crohn's disease, or a healthy co-twin of an affected twin (not recorded which). Each CDR3 is given with its conserved first and last residue.

len,j_gene,v_gene,CDR3aa
14,TRBJ1-4,TRBV7-9,CASSLRGNNEKLFF
16,TRBJ2-1,TRBV5-1,CASSLGGLEVYNEQFF
17,TRBJ2-3,TRBV7-6,CASSLAQTSGGPDTQYF
12,TRBJ1-4,TRBV7-9,CASSLGLAKLFF
15,TRBJ2-7,TRBV13,CASSLGGRDSYEQYF
15,TRBJ2-7,TRBV13,CASSSAPDGSYEQYF
14,TRBJ2-1,TRBV10-3,CAISDTTGGGEQFF
11,TRBJ2-7,TRBV20-1,CSAEQGYEQYF
13,TRBJ2-3,TRBV6-1,CASSEFTTDTQYF
16,TRBJ2-1,TRBV27,CASGIFAGAPYNEQFF
15,TRBJ2-5,TRBV9,CASSYGLAGKETQYF
13,TRBJ1-1,TRBV7-9,CASSWGIDTEAFF
19,TRBJ2-6,TRBV15,CATSRSKDRYLAGANVLTF
15,TRBJ2-5,TRBV5-1,CASRSGTGVVETQYF
15,TRBJ2-5,TRBV5-5,CASSRGGPERETQYF
15,TRBJ2-3,TRBV5-1,CASSWKIGSTDTQYF
18,TRBJ2-1,TRBV3-1,CASSQDHPWKAGGNEQFF
16,TRBJ1-1,TRBV5-5,CASSLDPDPMNTEAFF
16,TRBJ2-2,TRBV4-1,CASSRSRVLNTGELFF
15,TRBJ2-1,TRBV12-3/TRBV12-4,CASSLGQRTDNEQFF
13,TRBJ2-5,TRBV3-1,CASGTRPQETQYF
16,TRBJ2-1,TRBV19,CASSIDTGQGDNEQFF
11,TRBJ2-7,TRBV7-2,CASSLSVEQYF
14,TRBJ2-2,TRBV7-2,CASSLASNTGELFF
14,TRBJ2-1,TRBV12-3/TRBV12-4,CASSLLRADNEQFF
15,TRBJ2-2,TRBV2,CASRRDLGNTGELFF
14,TRBJ2-3,TRBV7-8,CASSAGDGTDTQYF
17,TRBJ1-6,TRBV2,CASSDGPLHTYNSPLHF
12,TRBJ1-1,TRBV5-6,CASSLRNTEAFF
14,TRBJ2-7,TRBV20-1,CSARGTSGSREQYF
14,TRBJ2-7,TRBV27,CASSLYGRGYEQYF